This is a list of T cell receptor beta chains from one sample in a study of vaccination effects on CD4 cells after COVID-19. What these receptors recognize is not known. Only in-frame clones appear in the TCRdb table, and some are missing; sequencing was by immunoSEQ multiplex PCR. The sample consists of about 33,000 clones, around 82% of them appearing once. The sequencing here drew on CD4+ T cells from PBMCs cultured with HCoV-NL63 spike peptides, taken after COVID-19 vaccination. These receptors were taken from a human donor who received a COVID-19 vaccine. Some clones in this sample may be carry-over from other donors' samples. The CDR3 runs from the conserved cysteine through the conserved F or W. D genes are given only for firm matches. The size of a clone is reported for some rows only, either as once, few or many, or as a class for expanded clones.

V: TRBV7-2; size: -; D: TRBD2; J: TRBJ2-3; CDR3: CASSSPRGALADFTDTQYF; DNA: TGTGCCAGCAGTTCTCCCCGGGGAGCGCTAGCGGATTTCACAGATACGCAGTATTTT
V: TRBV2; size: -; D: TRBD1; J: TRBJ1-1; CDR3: CASREGQGARDTEAFF; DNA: TGTGCCAGCAGGGAAGGACAGGGGGCGCGGGACACTGAAGCTTTCTTT
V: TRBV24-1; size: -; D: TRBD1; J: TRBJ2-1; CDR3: CATSDHRGWTGNYEQFF; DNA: TGTGCCACCAGTGATCATCGTGGGTGGACAGGTAACTATGAGCAGTTCTTC
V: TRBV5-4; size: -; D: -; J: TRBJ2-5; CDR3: CASSSTGGGETQYF; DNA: TGTGCCAGCAGCTCCACGGGGGGCGGGGAGACCCAGTACTTC
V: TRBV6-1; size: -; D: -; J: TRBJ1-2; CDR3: CASSEDRLGYTF; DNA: TGTGCCAGCAGTGAAGACAGGTTGGGCTACACCTTC
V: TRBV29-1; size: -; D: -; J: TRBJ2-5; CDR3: CSVVREGSETQYF; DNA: TGCAGCGTTGTCCGCGAGGGGTCCGAGACCCAGTACTTC
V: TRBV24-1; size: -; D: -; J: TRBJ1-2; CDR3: CATSEFVNYGYTF; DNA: TGTGCCACCAGTGAATTCGTAAACTATGGCTACACCTTC
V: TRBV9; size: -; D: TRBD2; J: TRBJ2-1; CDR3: CASSVVASGGVEQFF; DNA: TGTGCCAGCAGCGTAGTTGCTAGCGGGGGGGTTGAGCAGTTCTTC
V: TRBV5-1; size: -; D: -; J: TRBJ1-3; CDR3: CASSLAGEAIYF; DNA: TGCGCCAGCAGCTTGGCAGGGGAGGCCATATATTTT
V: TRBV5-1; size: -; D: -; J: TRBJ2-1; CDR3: CASSLRDNNEQFF; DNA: TGCGCCAGCAGCTTGAGGGATAACAATGAGCAGTTCTTC
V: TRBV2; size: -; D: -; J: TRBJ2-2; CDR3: CASSEEASVTGELFF; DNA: TGTGCCAGCAGTGAAGAGGCTAGCGTAACCGGGGAGCTGTTTTTT
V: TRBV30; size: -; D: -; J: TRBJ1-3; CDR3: CAWSLTAGNTIYF; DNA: TGTGCCTGGAGTCTGACGGCGGGAAACACCATATATTTT
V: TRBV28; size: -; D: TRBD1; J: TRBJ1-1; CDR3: CASRKGGSGTEAFF; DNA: TGTGCCAGCAGGAAAGGGGGCAGTGGGACTGAAGCTTTCTTT
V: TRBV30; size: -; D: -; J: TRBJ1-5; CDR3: CAWSVTGRFEPQHF; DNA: TGTGCCTGGAGTGTAACAGGGAGATTTGAGCCCCAGCATTTT
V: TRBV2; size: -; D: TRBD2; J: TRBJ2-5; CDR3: CAGRGGGGRETQYF; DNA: TGTGCCGGGAGAGGTGGCGGGGGTAGGGAGACCCAGTACTTC
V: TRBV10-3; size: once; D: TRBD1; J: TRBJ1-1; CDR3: CAIQGVTNTEAFF; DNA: TGTGCCATCCAGGGGGTTACGAACACTGAAGCTTTCTTT
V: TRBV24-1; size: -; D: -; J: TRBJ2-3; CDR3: CATSDRGLTDTQYF; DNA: TGTGCCACCAGCGACCGGGGTCTCACAGATACGCAGTATTTT
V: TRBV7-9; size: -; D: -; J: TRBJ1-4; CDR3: CASSLALTQGDEKLFF; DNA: TGTGCCAGCAGCTTAGCCCTGACTCAAGGGGATGAAAAACTGTTTTTT
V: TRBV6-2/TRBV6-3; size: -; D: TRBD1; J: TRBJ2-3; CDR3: CASSYSGQGASDTQYF; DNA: TGTGCCAGCAGTTACTCGGGGCAGGGGGCATCGGATACGCAGTATTTT
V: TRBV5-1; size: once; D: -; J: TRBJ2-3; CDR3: CASSEGQGLYTDTQYF; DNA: TGCGCCAGCAGCGAAGGCCAGGGGCTGTACACAGATACGCAGTATTTT
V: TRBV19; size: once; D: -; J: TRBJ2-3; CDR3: CASRQTSTDTQYF; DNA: TGTGCCAGTAGGCAGACTAGCACAGATACGCAGTATTTT
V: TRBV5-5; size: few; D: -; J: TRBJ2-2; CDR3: CASSRLVSTGELFF; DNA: TGTGCCAGCAGCCGCCTAGTGTCAACCGGGGAGCTGTTTTTT
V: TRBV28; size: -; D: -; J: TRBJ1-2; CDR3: CASSLSEQRGYTF; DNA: TGTGCCAGCAGTTTATCTGAACAACGTGGCTACACCTTC
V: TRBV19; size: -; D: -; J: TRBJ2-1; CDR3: CASRRLNEQFF; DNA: TGTGCCAGTAGAAGACTGAATGAGCAGTTCTTC
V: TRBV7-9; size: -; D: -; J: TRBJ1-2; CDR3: CASSSSGGDHGYTF; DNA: TGTGCCAGCAGCTCCTCGGGGGGGGACCATGGCTACACCTTC
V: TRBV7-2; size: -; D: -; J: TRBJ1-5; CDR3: CASSLRRGPNQPQHF; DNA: TGTGCCAGCAGCTTAAGGCGGGGCCCCAATCAGCCCCAGCATTTT
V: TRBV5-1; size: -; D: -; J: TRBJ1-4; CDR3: CASSLGDNEKLFF; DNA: TGCGCCAGCAGCTTAGGCGACAATGAAAAACTGTTTTTT
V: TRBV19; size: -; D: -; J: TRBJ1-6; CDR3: CASSSRNNSPLHF; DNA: TGTGCCAGTAGTTCCCGAAATAATTCACCCCTCCACTTT
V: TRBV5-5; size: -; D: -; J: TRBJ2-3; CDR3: CASSFQVTDTQYF; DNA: TGTGCCAGCAGCTTCCAGGTCACAGATACGCAGTATTTT
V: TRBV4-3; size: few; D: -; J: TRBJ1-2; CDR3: CASSQDRAGYNGYTF; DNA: TGCGCCAGCAGCCAAGATAGGGCAGGCTACAATGGCTACACCTTC
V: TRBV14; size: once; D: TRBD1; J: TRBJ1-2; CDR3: CASSPIRTGVGGYTF; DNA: TGTGCCAGCAGCCCAATACGGACAGGGGTCGGTGGCTACACCTTC
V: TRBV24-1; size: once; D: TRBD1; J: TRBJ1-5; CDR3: CATSDSRTGHQPQHF; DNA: TGTGCCACCAGTGATTCCCGGACAGGGCACCAGCCCCAGCATTTT
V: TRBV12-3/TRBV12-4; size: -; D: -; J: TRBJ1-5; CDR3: CASSIQGNQPQHF; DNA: TGTGCCAGCAGTATCCAGGGAAATCAGCCCCAGCATTTT
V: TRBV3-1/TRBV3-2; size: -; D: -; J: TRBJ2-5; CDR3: CASSARWGANPQETQYF; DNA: TGTGCCAGCAGCGCCCGATGGGGGGCCAACCCGCAAGAGACCCAGTACTTC
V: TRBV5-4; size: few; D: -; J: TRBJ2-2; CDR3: CASSPDRGANTGELFF; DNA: TGTGCCAGCAGCCCCGATCGAGGGGCGAACACCGGGGAGCTGTTTTTT
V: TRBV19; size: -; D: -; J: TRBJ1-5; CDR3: CASSMRDGNQPQHF; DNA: TGTGCCAGTAGTATGCGGGACGGTAATCAGCCCCAGCATTTT
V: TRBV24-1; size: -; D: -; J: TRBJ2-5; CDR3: CATSEGPEETQYF; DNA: TGTGCCACCAGTGAGGGACCGGAAGAGACCCAGTACTTC
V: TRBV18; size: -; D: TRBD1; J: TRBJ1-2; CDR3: CASSSGQDYGYTF; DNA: TGTGCCAGCTCATCGGGACAGGACTATGGCTACACCTTC
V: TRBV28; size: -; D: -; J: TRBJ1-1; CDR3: CASMSRVNTEAFF; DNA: TGTGCCAGCATGAGTAGGGTGAACACTGAAGCTTTCTTT
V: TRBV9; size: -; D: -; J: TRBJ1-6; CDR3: CASSVEVNSPLHF; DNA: TGTGCCAGCAGCGTCGAAGTTAATTCACCCCTCCACTTT
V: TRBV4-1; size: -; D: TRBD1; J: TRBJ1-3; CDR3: CASSQANLGTAGNTIYF; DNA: TGCGCCAGCAGCCAAGCGAATCTCGGGACAGCTGGAAACACCATATATTTT
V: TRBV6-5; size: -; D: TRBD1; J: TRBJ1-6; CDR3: CASSSDRAESLHF; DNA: TGTGCCAGCAGCTCGGACAGGGCGGAATCCCTCCACTTT
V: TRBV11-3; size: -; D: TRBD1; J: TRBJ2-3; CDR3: CASTSGTGEADTQYF; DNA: TGTGCCAGCACTTCCGGGACAGGGGAAGCAGATACGCAGTATTTT
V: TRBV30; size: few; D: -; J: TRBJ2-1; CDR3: CAWSVFRGAYNEQFF; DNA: TGTGCCTGGAGTGTGTTTCGGGGGGCATACAATGAGCAGTTCTTC
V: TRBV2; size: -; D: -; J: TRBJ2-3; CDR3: CASSEEGGRTDTQYF; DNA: TGTGCCAGCAGTGAGGAGGGGGGCCGCACAGATACGCAGTATTTT
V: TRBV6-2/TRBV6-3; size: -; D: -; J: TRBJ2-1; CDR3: CASSYLTRYNEQFF; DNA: TGTGCCAGCAGTTACCTCACCAGATACAATGAGCAGTTCTTC
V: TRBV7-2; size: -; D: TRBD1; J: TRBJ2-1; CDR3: CASSLSRQGNEQFF; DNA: TGTGCCAGCAGCCTAAGCCGACAGGGCAATGAGCAGTTCTTC
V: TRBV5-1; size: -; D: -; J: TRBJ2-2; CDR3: CASSLYSAANTGELFF; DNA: TGCGCCAGCAGCTTGTACAGCGCTGCGAACACCGGGGAGCTGTTTTTT
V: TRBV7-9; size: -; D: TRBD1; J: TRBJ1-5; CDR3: CASSRTGTVNQPQHF; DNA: TGTGCCAGCAGCCGAACCGGGACAGTTAATCAGCCCCAGCATTTT
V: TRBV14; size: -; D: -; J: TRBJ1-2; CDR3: CASSQEAMGTGYTF; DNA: TGTGCCAGCAGCCAAGAGGCGATGGGCACTGGCTACACCTTC
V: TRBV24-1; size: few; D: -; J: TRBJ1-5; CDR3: CATGSGSQPQHF; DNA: TGTGCCACCGGGTCAGGGAGTCAGCCCCAGCATTTT